This T cell receptor (beta chain) is from a study of shared clonotypes between healthy human individuals (dated by TCRdb to 2018 to 2021). Looking at the study overall: The cohort comprised a couple of women and a few men aged 18 to 49 years. For each donor, three plates each were used for CD4 naive and CD4 memory, two plates were used for CD8 naive, and one plate was used for CD8 memory. To estimate repertoire size and how much clonotypes are shared between individuals, the study performed deep sequencing of blood TCR repertoires from roughly five healthy adults. To increase sequencing depth and limit assay-specific biases, different laboratories used diverse techniques to prepare libraries and sequence TCR repertoires. Between about 0.8 and 9 billion PBMCs per donor were obtained by leukapheresis. The investigation overall reported the following: When a few donors were compared, the shared fraction of clonotypes was roughly 4.8% for naive CD4, 3% to 4% for naive CD8, roughly 2.3% for memory CD4, and 0.35% to 0.4% for memory CD8. Even with the large sequencing depth, rarefaction of the sorted-subset datasets indicated that sequencing was incomplete. Pairwise subsampling led to the expectation that sequencing depth would affect the degree of clonotype sharing among donors. Compared with non-shared clonotypes, clonotypes shared by all four sorted-subset donors had higher generation probabilities. Because the study included only a small number of donors, the genetic and exposure-history diversity represented was limited. Only blood was sampled, and tissue TCR repertoires likely differ from those in blood. Estimated clonotype richness was generally larger for naive than for memory subsets.

The donors were healthy, HIV-negative adults who had no recently reported acute infections or vaccinations. Only Caucasian adults living in Nashville, Tennessee, USA were represented among the donors. Magnetic negative selection was used to enrich CD4+ T cells, after which naive cells were positively selected on CD45RA and the negative fraction became the memory subset. Blood was obtained by leukapheresis, after which PBMCs were separated by Ficoll-Histopaque density gradient centrifugation and cryopreserved in liquid nitrogen vapor phase. Analytical flow cytometry was used to check the purity and quantity of each magnetically sorted T cell population. From each sorted fraction, genomic DNA was isolated and quantified by UV absorbance on a Nanodrop 2000c. Using the deep immunoSEQ assay, multiplex PCR amplified TCR CDR3 regions from genomic DNA. Extracted genomic DNA from each cell subset was distributed evenly across all wells of several immunoSEQ 96-well plates, and each plate was treated as a replicate. For sorted subsets, each replicate PCR was loaded with 200 ng genomic DNA, equivalent to some 31,000 T cell genomes. The purified libraries were quantified using a Qubit 3.0 fluorometer, sized with a Bioanalyzer 2100, and then quantified again using the KAPA Library Quantification kit. Every immunoSEQ 96-well plate was sequenced on a separate single-read 150-cycle Illumina NextSeq 550 flow cell. The original methods were these. The immunoSEQ output contained only junctional sequences without quality scores, so filtering could not match that applied to full-length reads. To assign V/J genes and CDR3, sequences were annotated against IMGT germline references using PyIR, a Python wrapper for IgBLAST v1.9. Reads were removed for weak V/J assignments (E-value above 1e-6), missing CDR3, stop codons, out-of-frame junctions, or ambiguous translated residues. V3J clonotypes were defined as sequences sharing the same inferred V gene, J gene, and CDR3 amino acid sequence. The percentage overlap between two repertoires was calculated by dividing the number of shared unique clonotypes by the size of the smaller repertoire. Repertoire richness was assessed with RTK rarefaction, the Chao1 estimator, and Recon v2.1 estimates of unobserved clonotypes. For all TCRbeta clonotypes obtained by the gDNA method from a handful of donors, generation probabilities were computed with OLGA. As stored in TCRdb, this immuneACCESS dataset retains in-frame rearrangements with V and J assigned. A fraction of the clones does not appear; measured against another copy, unresolved V genes explain less than half of the discrepancy, and the remainder lacks a known reason. V and J calls and clone size are those listed in that table; D and trimming were worked out from the DNA. The sample records approximately 980,000 clones, approximately 80% of which are singletons. The top ten clones comprise roughly 1.5% of the sample.

Comment on this clone: It has no known antigen specificity. Base qualities are not provided; no much larger clone lies one nucleotide away.

The CDR3, cysteine through phenylalanine, is 14 amino acids long. Only CDR3 DNA remains: 42 bases, in frame from the first base. In the germline V gene (reference sequence), CDR1 corresponds to MNHNY and CDR2 to SVGAGI. Compared with germline, V lacks 5 bases and J lacks 8 bases; bases without a gene match: 6. The chain is assembled from TRBV6-6 and TRBJ1-6, with 7 middle bases fitting TRBD1. The origin of this receptor is a man between 18 and 35 years old in good health. Sequenced sample: memory CD4+ T cells sorted from blood. The cell subset or site label of this sample denotes: CD45RA-negative fraction. The DNA sequence is given as TGTGCCAGCAGTGGGGACAGCCAACATTCACCCCTCCACTTT. Its translation reads: CASSGDSQHSPLHF.